The 26 T cell receptor beta chains presented below share a single source sample, sequenced in a study of CD8+ T cells in alopecia areata. Treatment here: oral pan-JAK inhibitor, 5-10 mg twice daily. RNA was extracted and reverse transcribed into cDNA as the sequencing template. Measured with immunoSEQ multiplex PCR; TCRdb has only the in-frame clones, and not every one. The sample has a few hundred thousand clones; roughly two fifths are singletons. The sequenced sample was CD4+ T cells sorted from blood, obtained around week 30, from a patient treated with tofacitinib. All receptors derive from a human donor with alopecia areata.

The chain uses TRBV25-1 and TRBJ1-5, with D perhaps matching TRBD1 (6 bases). The CDR3 runs to 16 residues. Germline V CDR1 and CDR2: MGHDK, SYGVNS. V was cut by 1 base and J by 0 bases, with 10 bases left in between. In DNA form, the CDR3 reads TGTGCCAGCAGTGAATTGGGAGGGGGTAGCAATCAGCCCCAGCATTTT. This encodes CASSELGGGSNQPQHF.

The J gene is TRBJ2-3, the V gene TRBV6-1, with D uncertain. CDR3 length: 14 residues. Germline V CDR1 and CDR2: MNHNS, SASEGT. Trimming took off 2 bases at V and 4 bases at J, with 10 bases between the two ends. CDR3 in amino acids: CASSERIVSDTQYF. CDR3 in DNA: TGTGCCAGCAGTGAAAGGATTGTCTCAGATACGCAGTATTTT.

This clone came up a few times. J is TRBJ1-2 and V is TRBV18, with D uncertain. The germline V gene encodes CDR1 KGHSH and CDR2 LQKENI. This CDR3 is built from 17 residues. The V end was cut by 1 base, the J end by 0 bases, with 15 bases between. The CDR3 bases are TGTGCCAGCTCACCACGGGATCTGATAACTACTAACTATGGCTACACCTTC. It is translated as CASSPRDLITTNYGYTF.

This clone has more than one count but fewer than ten. The chain recombines TRBV2 with TRBJ2-7; perhaps TRBD1 as D (5 bases). Germline V gene data show CDR1 as SNHLY and CDR2 as FYNNEI. Trimming removed 10 bases from V and 3 bases from J, with 19 bases in between. The CDR3 totals 14 residues. CDR3: CATQTRRDFYEQYF. The CDR3 DNA reads TGTGCCACCCAAACGCGCAGGGATTTCTACGAGCAGTACTTC.

The rearrangement joins TRBV6-4 to TRBJ2-6; no reliable D call. CDR1 is MRHNA and CDR2 is SNTAGT in the germline V gene. The CDR3 has 15 amino acids. The germline V and J ends were trimmed by 0 bases and 1 base, with 4 bases remaining between them. For the CDR3, the DNA is TGTGCCAGCAGTGACTCGACATCTGGGGCCAACGTCCTGACTTTC. It yields the protein CASSDSTSGANVLTF.

CDR3 sequence reads: CASSTRTGADGYTF. The CDR3 bases are TGTGCCAGCAGCACCCGGACAGGGGCGGATGGCTACACCTTC. This chain connects TRBV13 to TRBJ1-2; 9 nucleotides align to TRBD1. CDR3 length: 14 residues. V was pared by 5 bases and J by 6 bases, with 7 bases of the junction left unmatched. From germline, CDR1 is PRHDT and CDR2 FYEKMQ (reference sequence).

The chain is built from TRBV15 and TRBJ2-3; D is perhaps TRBD2 (5 bases). CDR1 LNHNV and CDR2 YYDKDF come from the germline V gene (reference sequence). Trimming shortened V by 2 bases and J by 2 bases, and 8 bases separated the two germline ends. The CDR3 length is 14 residues. CDR3: CATSRFRDTDTQYF. Here the CDR3 DNA reads TGTGCCACCAGCAGATTCCGGGACACAGATACGCAGTATTTT.

The genes are TRBV6-1 and TRBJ1-1; D perhaps matches TRBD1 (5 bases). Trimming removed 4 bases at V and 3 bases at J, with 15 bases between. Germline lookup yields CDR1 MNHNS and CDR2 SASEGT. This CDR3 has 15 amino acids. In nucleotides, the CDR3 is TGTGCCAGCAGTGGAGGACAAGGAGCGGACACTGAAGCTTTCTTT. Its translation: CASSGGQGADTEAFF.

The V gene is TRBV30, the J gene TRBJ1-6, with unresolved D. V was shortened by 2 bases and J by 7 bases, with 6 bases between the two germline ends. The CDR3 runs 12 residues. Germline V gives CDR1 GTSNPN, CDR2 SVGIG (reference sequence). Here the CDR3 reads CAWSRRNSPLHF. The DNA of the CDR3 is TGTGCCTGGAGTAGGCGCAATTCACCCCTCCACTTT.

The CDR3 protein is CASRRGESYEQYF. As DNA, the CDR3 is TGTGCCAGCCGACGGGGGGAATCCTACGAGCAGTACTTC. The chain joins TRBV2 to TRBJ2-7; TRBD2 aligns across 7 bases. The CDR3 has 13 amino acids. V shed 8 bases, J shed 1 base, and the junction held 5 bases outside the gene matches. Germline V CDR1 and CDR2: SNHLY, FYNNEI.

This clone was seen only a few times. V and J are TRBV6-4 and TRBJ2-1; the D is unclear. CDR1 and CDR2 from the germline V gene are MRHNA and SNTAGT. The CDR3 is 11 residues long. Deletions cut 7 bases from V and 8 bases from J, with 9 bases between. In nucleotides, the CDR3 is TGTGCCAGCACTACGAGCTATGAGCAGTTCTTC. Translated, it gives CASTTSYEQFF.

The rearrangement joins TRBV7-9 to TRBJ1-2; no firm D call. V was clipped by 0 bases and J by 6 bases, with 11 bases between them. The V gene's germline CDR1 is SEHNR and CDR2 FQNEAQ (reference sequence). This CDR3 is 14 amino acids long. As DNA, the CDR3 is TGTGCCAGCAGCTTAGCGAATATCGGGGATGGCTACACCTTC. Translating it yields CASSLANIGDGYTF.

This clone was seen more than once but under ten times. The V gene is TRBV2, the J gene TRBJ1-1; D might be TRBD1 (5 bases). V was cut by 8 bases and J by 9 bases, with 16 bases left in between. Per germline, CDR1 SNHLY and CDR2 FYNNEI. The CDR3 is made up of 12 amino acids. Here the CDR3 reads CASSDPDSKAFF. CDR3 in DNA: TGTGCCAGCTCAGACCCCGACAGTAAAGCTTTCTTT. Variable domain in full (rest from reference TRBV2 and TRBJ1-1): EPEVTQTPSHQVTQMGQEVILRCVPISNHLYFYWYRQILGQKVEFLVSFYNNEISEKSEIFDDQFSVERPDGSNFTLKIRSTKLEDSAMYFCASSDPDSKAFFGQGTRLTVV.

The genes are TRBV2 and TRBJ2-6; 8 bases are a match to TRBD1. This CDR3 has 20 amino acids. Germline trimming cut 4 bases from V and 0 bases from J; bases unmatched to any gene: 14. CDR1 is SNHLY and CDR2 is FYNNEI in the germline V gene. CDR3 sequence reads: CASSGAVLRDRSSGANVLTF. The CDR3 region has the DNA TGTGCCAGCAGTGGAGCGGTACTTCGGGACAGGAGCTCTGGGGCCAACGTCCTGACTTTC.

V and J are TRBV23-1 and TRBJ2-7, with 7 positions matching TRBD1. TRBV23-1 has ORF status, its function being uncertain. The CDR3 is 13 residues long. J was trimmed by 0 bases and V by 10 bases; bases with no gene match: 6. In nucleotides, the CDR3 is TGCGCCATCTTCCGACAGGGCTCCTACGAGCAGTACTTC. Protein: CAIFRQGSYEQYF.

This clone was found a few times. This chain uses TRBV7-9 with TRBJ2-1; 8 positions match TRBD1. This CDR3 has 15 amino acids. V trimming: 4 bases; J trimming: 8 bases; junction bases outside the gene matches: 10. Germline V CDR1 and CDR2: SEHNR, FQNEAQ (reference sequence). This chain's CDR3 is CASSSGQGRIDEQFF. CDR3 nucleotide sequence: TGTGCCAGCAGCTCCGGACAGGGTCGCATAGATGAGCAGTTCTTC.

V is TRBV29-1 and J is TRBJ1-1; D gene ambiguous. The CDR3 runs to 14 residues. Trimming left V 0 bases short and J 1 base short, with 9 bases between. Germline-derived CDR1 and CDR2 are SQVTM and ANQGSEA. CDR3 loop: CSVEDRSGNTEAFF. The DNA of the CDR3 is TGCAGCGTTGAAGATCGGTCCGGGAACACTGAAGCTTTCTTT. Full variable domain (rest looked up from reference TRBV29-1 and TRBJ1-1): SAVISQKPSRDICQRGTSLTIQCQVDSQVTMMFWYRQQPGQSLTLIATANQGSEATYESGFVIDKFPISRPNLTFSTLTVSNMSPEDSSIYLCSVEDRSGNTEAFFGQGTRLTVV.

This clone was seen a handful of times. The chain joins TRBV7-9 to TRBJ2-7, with a weak D call TRBD1 (6 bases). CDR3 length: 15 amino acids. The germline CDR1 and CDR2 sequences are SEHNR and FQNEAQ (reference sequence). With 3 bases removed from V and 0 bases from J, the gap between germline ends came to 12 bases. CDR3 coding DNA: TGTGCCAGCAGCTTCTCCGCAGGGGCCTCCTACGAGCAGTACTTC. Its translation: CASSFSAGASYEQYF.

The rearrangement links TRBV7-9 to TRBJ2-1; a weak D match, TRBD1 (6 bases). Germline V gives CDR1 SEHNR, CDR2 FQNEAQ (reference sequence). Trimming took 5 bases from V and 8 from J, leaving 16 bases between them. The CDR3 has 14 amino acids. CDR3 sequence: CASSLSRQVHEQFF. In DNA, the CDR3 is TGTGCCAGCAGCCTCAGCCGACAGGTACATGAGCAGTTCTTC.

This clone was seen more than once but under ten times. This chain joins TRBV6-1 and TRBJ2-3, with TRBD1 identical over 8 bases. The V gene end was trimmed by 7 bases and the J gene end by 7 bases; junction bases not matched to a gene: 7. There are 13 residues in the CDR3. The V gene's germline CDR1 is MNHNS and CDR2 SASEGT. This CDR3 is CASNQGAGYTQYF. As DNA, the CDR3 is TGTGCCAGCAACCAGGGGGCTGGATATACGCAGTATTTT.

The chain joins TRBV4-2 to TRBJ1-1, with D possibly matching TRBD1 (5 bases). This CDR3 is built from 16 residues. Trimming took off 4 bases at V and 4 bases at J, with 19 bases between the two ends. The germline V gene encodes CDR1 LGHNA and CDR2 YNFKEQ. The CDR3 coding sequence is TGTGCCAGCAGCCCAGCCGGCGGGGCGGTCCCCACTGAAGCTTTCTTT. This translates into CASSPAGGAVPTEAFF.

The rearrangement uses TRBV29-1 and TRBJ2-7; 7 positions agree with TRBD1. Trimming at V came to 7 bases and at J to 2 bases, leaving 5 bases not matched to a gene. This CDR3 comprises 12 residues. Germline loops: CDR1 SQVTM, CDR2 ANQGSEA. In DNA form, the CDR3 reads TGCAGCGCCTGGGACAGAGCCTACGAGCAGTACTTC. This translates into CSAWDRAYEQYF.

The rearrangement joins TRBV11-2 to TRBJ2-7; D gene unclear. This CDR3 spans 13 amino acids. V dropped 5 bases and J dropped 7 bases, with 15 bases sitting between them. Germline CDR1 and CDR2: SGHAT and FQNNGV. The CDR3 is CASSTLTGWEQYF. DNA for the CDR3: TGTGCCAGCAGCACTCTTACGGGCTGGGAGCAGTACTTC.

The chain couples TRBV14 to TRBJ1-2; D is undetermined. Trimming removed 0 bases from V and 3 bases from J, with 11 bases in between. The CDR3 runs to 15 residues. Germline loops: CDR1 SGHDN, CDR2 FVKESK. The CDR3 spells CASSQDMTRDYGYTF. Written as DNA, the CDR3 is TGTGCCAGCAGCCAAGATATGACACGGGACTATGGCTACACCTTC. The variable domain in full, with the rest retrieved from reference TRBV14 and TRBJ1-2, is EAGVTQFPSHSVIEKGQTVTLRCDPISGHDNLYWYRRVMGKEIKFLLHFVKESKQDESGMPNNRFLAERTGGTYSTLKVQPAELEDSGVYFCASSQDMTRDYGYTFGSGTRLTVV.

The genes are TRBV29-1 and TRBJ2-1; D gene unclear. The ends were cut back, 7 bases at V and 7 bases at J, with 11 bases in the middle. Per the germline V gene, CDR1 is SQVTM and CDR2 is ANQGSEA. CDR3 size: 11 residues. CDR3 residues: CSGEIRNEQFF. CDR3 DNA: TGCAGCGGAGAAATCCGGAATGAGCAGTTCTTC.

This clone appeared a few times. The chain couples TRBV19 to TRBJ1-5; possibly TRBD1 for D (5 bases). The CDR3 runs 15 residues. Germline V gives CDR1 LNHDA, CDR2 SQIVND (reference sequence). V was pared by 3 bases and J by 2 bases, with 11 bases between. CDR3 sequence reads: CASSIPGHGNQPQHF. For the CDR3, the DNA is TGTGCCAGTAGTATTCCCGGACATGGCAATCAGCCCCAGCATTTT.